This is a list of T cell receptor beta chains from one sample in a study of cytomegalovirus exposure and HLA in healthy donors. Profiled with immunoSEQ multiplex PCR; TCRdb holds only in-frame clones, not every one. This table has under 250,000 clones, roughly 89% appearing once. The sequencing input was PBMCs. These receptors were collected from a man between 18 and 29 years old in good health and CMV-seronegative. Both conserved end residues are part of each CDR3. D genes are given only for firm matches. Expanded clones are given a class, and other clones once, few, many or no size at all.

J gene | V gene | clone size | D gene | CDR3 DNA | CDR3 protein
TRBJ1-2 | TRBV2 | NA | NA | TGTGCCAGCACCTTCACGAGGGATGGCTACACCTTC | CASTFTRDGYTF
TRBJ2-1 | TRBV29-1 | NA | NA | TGCAGCGTTGTTCGCGGGACTTTCCCAGTCGATGAGCAGTTCTTC | CSVVRGTFPVDEQFF
TRBJ2-1 | TRBV6-4 | NA | TRBD1 | TGTGCCAGCAGTGATGGGACAGGGACCGATGAGCAGTTCTTC | CASSDGTGTDEQFF
TRBJ2-2 | TRBV7-2 | NA | TRBD1 | TGTGCCAGCAGCTTGACAGGGGGCGTGCTGTTTTTT | CASSLTGGVLFF
TRBJ1-3 | TRBV9 | NA | NA | TGTGCCAGCAGCGTGGGCCCAGGGTCTGGAAACACCATATATTTT | CASSVGPGSGNTIYF
TRBJ1-2 | TRBV5-1 | NA | TRBD1 | TGCGCCAGCAGGGGACAGGGGGCTGAGTATGGCTACACCTTC | CASRGQGAEYGYTF
TRBJ1-1 | TRBV6-5 | NA | NA | TGTGCCAGCAGCGAAAGACAGTTGAACACTGAAGCTTTCTTT | CASSERQLNTEAFF
TRBJ2-3 | TRBV6-6 | many | NA | TGTGCCAGCAGCGAATCGGAGGGGCACACAGATACGCAGTATTTT | CASSESEGHTDTQYF
TRBJ2-7 | TRBV27 | NA | NA | TGTGCCAGCAGCCAGCGGGCCCCCTACGAGCAGTACTTC | CASSQRAPYEQYF
TRBJ1-6 | TRBV15 | NA | NA | TGTGCCACCAGCAGAGATCTCGCAGGACAGATAAATTCACCCCTCCACTTT | CATSRDLAGQINSPLHF
TRBJ2-5 | TRBV11-3 | NA | TRBD1 | TGTGCCAGCAGCTTATCAACCGGGACAGGACAAGAGACCCAGTACTTC | CASSLSTGTGQETQYF
TRBJ2-7 | TRBV28 | NA | TRBD1 | TGTGCCAGCAGTACCCGACAGGGAGTAGGCGAGCAGTACTTC | CASSTRQGVGEQYF
TRBJ2-7 | TRBV27 | NA | TRBD1 | TGTGCCAGCAGTTCGGACAGGGGCATCTACGAGCAGTACTTC | CASSSDRGIYEQYF
TRBJ1-1 | TRBV5-4 | NA | NA | TGTGCCAGCAGCTTTGTAGAGGCTGAAGCTTTCTTT | CASSFVEAEAFF
TRBJ2-7 | TRBV27 | NA | TRBD2 | TGTGCCAGCAGTTTAAGCGGGAGAACCCACGAGCAGTACTTC | CASSLSGRTHEQYF
TRBJ2-1 | TRBV9 | once | TRBD1 | TGTGCCAGCAGCGTAGTGGGACAGTACAATGAGCAGTTCTTC | CASSVVGQYNEQFF
TRBJ2-5 | TRBV7-9 | NA | TRBD2 | TGTGCCAGCAGCTTAGGACTCCGGTCGGGGGGACAAGAGACCCAGTACTTC | CASSLGLRSGGQETQYF
TRBJ1-6 | TRBV28 | NA | NA | TGTGCCAGCAGTATTGAGTATAATTCACCCCTCCACTTT | CASSIEYNSPLHF
TRBJ1-2 | TRBV7-2 | NA | TRBD1 | TGTGCCAGCAGCTTAGGCCTCCTGCGGGACAGCTATGGCTACACCTTC | CASSLGLLRDSYGYTF
TRBJ2-1 | TRBV5-8 | NA | NA | TGTGCCAGCAGCTTGGTCACAGGCCCCCTTACGGGTAATGAGCAGTTCTTC | CASSLVTGPLTGNEQFF
TRBJ2-7 | TRBV7-2 | NA | TRBD1 | TGTGCCAGCAGCAGACAGGGGTTCGAGCAGTACTTC | CASSRQGFEQYF
TRBJ1-6 | TRBV28 | NA | NA | TGTGCCAGCAGAAATACAGGGAATTCACCCCTCCACTTT | CASRNTGNSPLHF
TRBJ2-7 | TRBV6-5 | NA | NA | TGTGCCAGCAGAAAGGGGGGGGGCGCGGGCGAGCAGTACTTC | CASRKGGGAGEQYF
TRBJ2-7 | TRBV4-3 | NA | TRBD2 | TGCGCCAGCAGCCAAGGGGGACTAGCGGGGGGACACGAGCAGTACTTC | CASSQGGLAGGHEQYF
TRBJ2-5 | TRBV28 | NA | NA | TGTGCCAGCCGATTGATTGTGGGCAGGGAGACCCAGTACTTC | CASRLIVGRETQYF
TRBJ1-4 | TRBV7-6 | NA | NA | TGTGCCAGCAGCTTAATGGGCGGGGGAGAAAAACTGTTTTTT | CASSLMGGGEKLFF
TRBJ2-7 | TRBV7-9 | NA | NA | TGTGCCAGCAGCAACTGGGTCGACAGCCAGTACGAGCAGTACTTC | CASSNWVDSQYEQYF
TRBJ2-7 | TRBV7-3 | NA | TRBD2 | TGTGCCAGCAGCCCGACTAGCGGGAGCTACGAGCAGTACTTC | CASSPTSGSYEQYF
TRBJ1-4 | TRBV27 | once | NA | TGTGCCAGCAGTTTATTTAGTTCTAGTGATAATGAAAAACTGTTTTTT | CASSLFSSSDNEKLFF
TRBJ2-3 | TRBV27 | NA | NA | TGTGCCAGCATTGCGGGGACAGCTAGCACAGATACGCAGTATTTT | CASIAGTASTDTQYF
TRBJ2-1 | TRBV12-5 | NA | TRBD1 | TGTGCTAGTGGTTTATTGACAGGGACCTACAATGAGCAGTTCTTC | CASGLLTGTYNEQFF
TRBJ2-7 | TRBV5-4 | NA | NA | TGTGCCAGCAGCTTGGCACAGTCCTACGAGCAGTACTTC | CASSLAQSYEQYF
TRBJ2-3 | TRBV5-6 | NA | TRBD2 | TGTGCCAGCAGCCTCGGACTAGCGGCCTCCTCAGATACGCAGTATTTT | CASSLGLAASSDTQYF
TRBJ1-2 | TRBV5-1 | NA | TRBD1 | TGCGCCAGCAGCTTTTCCGGACAGGAATATGGCTACACCTTC | CASSFSGQEYGYTF
TRBJ2-7 | TRBV20-1 | NA | TRBD2 | TGCAGTGGCGGGGGAGTCTACGAGCAGTACTTC | CSGGGVYEQYF
TRBJ2-7 | TRBV7-9 | NA | TRBD2 | TGTGCCAGCAGCTTAGGGACTAGCGGGAGGTACTACGAGCAGTACTTC | CASSLGTSGRYYEQYF
TRBJ2-7 | TRBV7-9 | NA | TRBD2 | TGTGCCAGCAGCCCCCGACTAGCGGGAGGTCCCTACGAGCAGTACTTC | CASSPRLAGGPYEQYF
TRBJ2-6 | TRBV4-1 | NA | NA | TGCGCCAGCAGCCAAGGAGGGGGCTCTGGGGCCAACGTCCTGACTTTC | CASSQGGGSGANVLTF
TRBJ2-7 | TRBV9 | NA | TRBD2 | TGTGCCAGCAGCGTCTCTAGCGGGGGGGCGTCTGCCTACGAGCAGTACTTC | CASSVSSGGASAYEQYF
TRBJ1-3 | TRBV4-3 | NA | TRBD1 | TGCGCCAGCAGCCGGATTACCGGGACAGGGACTGGAAACACCATATATTTT | CASSRITGTGTGNTIYF
TRBJ2-5 | TRBV7-9 | once | TRBD2 | TGTGCCAGCAGCGACCGACTAGCGGAAGAGACCCAGTACTTC | CASSDRLAEETQYF
TRBJ2-7 | TRBV5-1 | NA | TRBD2 | TGCGCCAGCAGCTTGGAATCGAGCGGGATCTCCTACGAGCAGTACTTC | CASSLESSGISYEQYF
TRBJ1-1 | TRBV19 | NA | TRBD1 | TGTGCCACCGGGGACAGGGGCTACACTGAAGCTTTCTTT | CATGDRGYTEAFF
TRBJ2-1 | TRBV10-2 | NA | TRBD2 | TGCGCCAGCACCGCGGGACTACACTACAATGAGCAGTTCTTC | CASTAGLHYNEQFF
TRBJ2-1 | TRBV4-3 | NA | NA | TGCGCCAGCAGCCAAGAACAGCTTTCCAATGAGCAGTTCTTC | CASSQEQLSNEQFF
TRBJ2-5 | TRBV4-3 | NA | TRBD2 | TGCGCCAGCAGCCAAGACCCCCCTCCGGGGGAGGGAGAGACCCAGTACTTC | CASSQDPPPGEGETQYF
TRBJ2-1 | TRBV7-2 | NA | TRBD2 | TGTGCCAGCAGCTCAGGGCGGGGGGCCCACAATGAGCAGTTCTTC | CASSSGRGAHNEQFF
TRBJ2-1 | TRBV27 | NA | TRBD2 | TGTGCCAGCAGTCCCTTCGATAGCGGGAGCCCCAATGAGCAGTTCTTC | CASSPFDSGSPNEQFF
TRBJ1-2 | TRBV15 | NA | TRBD1 | TGTGCCACCAGCAGAGCTTACGACAGGGTGGACGGCTACACCTTC | CATSRAYDRVDGYTF
TRBJ2-5 | TRBV7-2 | NA | NA | TGTGCCAGCAGCTTAGCCAGGGAACAAGAGACCCAGTACTTC | CASSLAREQETQYF
TRBJ1-1 | TRBV30 | NA | TRBD1 | TGTGCCTGGAGGGGACAGCCGAACACTGAAGCTTTCTTT | CAWRGQPNTEAFF
TRBJ1-3 | TRBV9 | NA | NA | TGTGCCAGCAGCGTTTCCGCTGGAAACACCATATATTTT | CASSVSAGNTIYF
TRBJ2-3 | TRBV19 | NA | TRBD2 | TGTGCCACCACTAGCGGGGGTCAGGGGACGCAGTATTTT | CATTSGGQGTQYF